Listed here are 10 T cell receptor beta chains from one sample, sequenced in a study of blood T cell repertoires in COVID-19. TCRdb keeps only in-frame clones here, not all; method: immunoSEQ multiplex PCR. The sample holds approximately 240,000 clones, 65% to 85% seen once. Sequencing was carried out using peripheral blood. These receptors originate from a woman aged 40 to 50 with active or convalescent COVID-19.

V and J are TRBV2 and TRBJ1-2; D remains unclear. The CDR3 has 13 residues. The ends were cut back, 3 bases at V and 6 bases at J, with 11 bases in the middle. Per the germline V gene, CDR1 is SNHLY and CDR2 is FYNNEI. CDR3 coding DNA: TGTGCCAGCAGTGATCGGGTTTTGGATGGCTACACCTTC. Encoded protein: CASSDRVLDGYTF.

The gene calls are TRBV30 and TRBJ1-4, with 9 bases that match TRBD1. The CDR3 consists of 16 residues. Per germline, CDR1 GTSNPN and CDR2 SVGIG (reference sequence). J lost 7 bases, V lost 5 bases, and 14 bases had no gene match. The CDR3 loop is CAWGTGTGRGSEKLFF. The DNA of the CDR3 is TGTGCCTGGGGAACCGGGACAGGGAGAGGGTCTGAAAAACTGTTTTTT.

The chain recombines TRBV28 with TRBJ2-3, with D perhaps TRBD1 (5 bases). Germline V gene sequence: CDR1 MDHEN, CDR2 SYDVKM. V was clipped by 1 base and J by 1 base, with 21 bases between them. The CDR3 is made up of 19 amino acids. CDR3 coding DNA: TGTGCCAGCAGTTTATTGGGCCGGTGGGGCGTAGGTGGCACAGATACGCAGTATTTT. The encoded protein is CASSLLGRWGVGGTDTQYF.

The chain joins TRBV27 to TRBJ1-1; D gene unclear. The V and J ends lost 0 bases and 5 bases respectively, with 13 bases between them. This CDR3 region has 15 residues. Germline V gene sequence: CDR1 MNHEY, CDR2 SMNVEV (reference sequence). CDR3 coding DNA: TGTGCCAGCAGTTTATCATACGAAACAACGACTGAAGCTTTCTTT. Protein: CASSLSYETTTEAFF.

This rearrangement joins TRBV4-1 to TRBJ1-4, with a weak D call TRBD1 (5 bases). Trimming stripped 2 bases from V and 7 bases from J, with 11 bases between. The CDR3 has 14 residues. Germline-derived CDR1 and CDR2 are MGHRA and YSYEKL. CDR3 DNA sequence: TGCGCCAGCAGCCAAACAGGTAGCGGTGAAAAACTGTTTTTT. Amino acids: CASSQTGSGEKLFF.

This chain connects TRBV2 to TRBJ2-1; 9 bases are shared with TRBD2. Germline V CDR1 and CDR2: SNHLY, FYNNEI. With 7 bases clipped from V and 7 bases from J, the junction kept 8 bases outside the gene matches. The CDR3 length is 14 residues. The CDR3 sequence is CASISGTSLNEQFF. The CDR3 DNA is TGTGCCAGCATTTCCGGGACTAGCCTGAATGAGCAGTTCTTC.

The chain uses TRBV6-1 and TRBJ1-5; D is perhaps TRBD1 (6 bases). The CDR3 consists of 14 residues. V lost 3 bases, J lost 5 bases, and 11 bases lay in between. Looked up from germline, CDR1 is MNHNS and CDR2 is SASEGT. Here the CDR3 reads CASSDSRGDQPQHF. CDR3 DNA: TGTGCCAGCAGTGATTCCAGGGGTGATCAGCCCCAGCATTTT.

This chain links TRBV6-5 with TRBJ2-5, with D possibly being TRBD2 (6 bases). Trimming stripped 8 bases from V and 5 bases from J, with 15 bases between. The length of the CDR3 is 13 residues. The germline CDR1 and CDR2 sequences are MNHEY and SVGAGI. The CDR3 sequence: CASGRDPRETQYF. Here the CDR3 DNA reads TGTGCCAGCGGGCGGGATCCTCGGGAGACCCAGTACTTC.

The table lists this clone with a count of one. This chain connects TRBV3-1 (or the pseudogene TRBV3-2) to TRBJ1-4; D not resolved. CDR1 is LGHDT, CDR2 YNNKEL, per germline (reference sequence). The CDR3 is 15 amino acids. V lost 3 bases, J lost 1 base, and 9 bases lay in between. CDR3 nucleotide sequence: TGTGCCAGCAGCCAGTTCCTAAGAACTAATGAAAAACTGTTTTTT. Translated, it gives CASSQFLRTNEKLFF.

J is TRBJ1-2 and V is TRBV12-3 or TRBV12-4, with 7 bases lining up with TRBD1. The CDR3 contains 12 residues. Germline trimming cut 6 bases from V and 7 bases from J; bases unmatched to any gene: 5. This CDR3 is CASSKQGSGYTF. DNA for the CDR3: TGTGCCAGCAGCAAACAGGGGTCTGGCTACACCTTC.